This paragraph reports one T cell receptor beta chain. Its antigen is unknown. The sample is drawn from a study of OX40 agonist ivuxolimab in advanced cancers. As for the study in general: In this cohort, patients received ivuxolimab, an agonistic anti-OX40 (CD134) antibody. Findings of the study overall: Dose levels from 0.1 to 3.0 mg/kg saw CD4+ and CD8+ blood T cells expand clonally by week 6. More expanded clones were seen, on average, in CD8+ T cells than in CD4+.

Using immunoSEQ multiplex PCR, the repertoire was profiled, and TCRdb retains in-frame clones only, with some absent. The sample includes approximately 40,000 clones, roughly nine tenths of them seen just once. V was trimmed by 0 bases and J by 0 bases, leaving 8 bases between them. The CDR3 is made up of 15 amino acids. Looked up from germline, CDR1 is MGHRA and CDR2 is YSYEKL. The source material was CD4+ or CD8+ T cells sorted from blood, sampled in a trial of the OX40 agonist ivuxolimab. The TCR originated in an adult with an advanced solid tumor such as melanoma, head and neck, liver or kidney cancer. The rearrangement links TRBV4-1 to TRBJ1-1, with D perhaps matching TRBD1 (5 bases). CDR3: CASSQENRMNTEAFF. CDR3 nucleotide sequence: TGCGCCAGCAGCCAAGAGAACAGGATGAACACTGAAGCTTTCTTT.